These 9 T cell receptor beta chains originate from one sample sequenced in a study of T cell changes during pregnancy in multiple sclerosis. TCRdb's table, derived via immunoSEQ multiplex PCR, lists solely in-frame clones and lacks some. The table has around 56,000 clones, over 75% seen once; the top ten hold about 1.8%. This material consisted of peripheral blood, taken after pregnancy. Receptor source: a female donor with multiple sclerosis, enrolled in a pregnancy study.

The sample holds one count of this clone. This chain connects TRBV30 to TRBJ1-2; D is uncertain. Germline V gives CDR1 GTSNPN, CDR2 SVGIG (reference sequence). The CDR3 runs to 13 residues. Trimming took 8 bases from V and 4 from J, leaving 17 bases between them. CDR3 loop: CAGTLAGLYGYTF. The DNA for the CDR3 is TGTGCCGGAACTCTAGCAGGCCTCTATGGCTACACCTTC.

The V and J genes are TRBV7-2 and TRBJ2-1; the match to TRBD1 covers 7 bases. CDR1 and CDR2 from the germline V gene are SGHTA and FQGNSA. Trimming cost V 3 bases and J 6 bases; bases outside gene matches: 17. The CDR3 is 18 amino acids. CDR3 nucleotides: TGTGCCAGCAGCTTCCCGACAGGGTGGGTGAGAAGACCCAATGAGCAGTTCTTC. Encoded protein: CASSFPTGWVRRPNEQFF.

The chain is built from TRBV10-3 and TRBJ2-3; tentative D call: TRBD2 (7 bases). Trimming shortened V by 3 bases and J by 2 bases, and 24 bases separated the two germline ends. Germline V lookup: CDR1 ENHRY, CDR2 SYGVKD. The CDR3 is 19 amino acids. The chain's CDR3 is CAISDPVSWAGADTDTQYF. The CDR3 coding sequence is TGTGCCATCAGTGACCCGGTTTCTTGGGCGGGGGCCGACACAGATACGCAGTATTTT.

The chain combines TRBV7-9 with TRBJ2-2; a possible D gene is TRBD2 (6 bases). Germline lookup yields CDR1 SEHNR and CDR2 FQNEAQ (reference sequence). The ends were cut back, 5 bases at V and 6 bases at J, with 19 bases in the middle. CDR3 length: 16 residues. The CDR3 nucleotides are TGTGCCAGCAGCAATGGGCGGGGTGGTGCACCCGGGGAGCTGTTTTTT. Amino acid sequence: CASSNGRGGAPGELFF.

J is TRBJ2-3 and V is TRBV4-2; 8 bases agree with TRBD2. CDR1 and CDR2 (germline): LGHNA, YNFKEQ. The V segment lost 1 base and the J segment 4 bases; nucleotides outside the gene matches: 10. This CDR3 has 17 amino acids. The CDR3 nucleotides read TGTGCCAGCAGCCAAGGCCCCAGCGGGGGTAGTGCAGATACGCAGTATTTT. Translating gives CASSQGPSGGSADTQYF.

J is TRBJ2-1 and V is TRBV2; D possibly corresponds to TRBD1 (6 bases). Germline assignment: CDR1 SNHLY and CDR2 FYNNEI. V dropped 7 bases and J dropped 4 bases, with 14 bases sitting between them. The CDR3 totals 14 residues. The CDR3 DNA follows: TGTGCCAGCACACGACAACAGGGATACAATGAGCAGTTCTTC. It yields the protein CASTRQQGYNEQFF. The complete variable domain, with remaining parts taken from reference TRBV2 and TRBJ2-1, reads EPEVTQTPSHQVTQMGQEVILRCVPISNHLYFYWYRQILGQKVEFLVSFYNNEISEKSEIFDDQFSVERPDGSNFTLKIRSTKLEDSAMYFCASTRQQGYNEQFFGPGTRLTVL.

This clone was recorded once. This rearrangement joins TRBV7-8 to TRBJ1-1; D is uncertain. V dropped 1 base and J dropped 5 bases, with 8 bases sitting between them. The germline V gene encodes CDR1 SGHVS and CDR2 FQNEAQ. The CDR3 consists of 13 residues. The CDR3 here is CASSLGYGTEAFF. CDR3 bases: TGTGCCAGCAGCTTAGGGTACGGGACTGAAGCTTTCTTT.

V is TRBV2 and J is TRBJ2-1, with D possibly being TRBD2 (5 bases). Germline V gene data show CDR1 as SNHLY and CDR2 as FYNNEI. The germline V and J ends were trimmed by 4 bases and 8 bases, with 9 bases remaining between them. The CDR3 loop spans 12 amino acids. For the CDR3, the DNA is TGTGCCAGCAGTGTGTCGAGGGATGAGCAGTTCTTC. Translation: CASSVSRDEQFF.

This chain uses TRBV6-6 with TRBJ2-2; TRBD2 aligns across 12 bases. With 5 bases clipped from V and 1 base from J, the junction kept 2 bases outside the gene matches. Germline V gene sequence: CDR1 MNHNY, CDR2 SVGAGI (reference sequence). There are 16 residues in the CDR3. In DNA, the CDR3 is TGTGCCAGCAGTCTGGGACTAGCGGGGAACACCGGGGAGCTGTTTTTT. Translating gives CASSLGLAGNTGELFF.